These T cell receptor beta chains were read from a single sample in a study of cytomegalovirus exposure and HLA in healthy donors. The assay was immunoSEQ multiplex PCR, and TCRdb's table has in-frame clones only and misses some. The table lists 85,000 to 100,000 clones, approximately 77% of them singletons. The sequenced sample consisted of PBMCs. The receptor source for this set is a middle-aged woman in good health and CMV-seronegative. Both conserved end residues are part of each CDR3. A D gene is named only where the DNA matches it firmly. Expanded clones are given a class, and other clones once, few, many or no size at all.

v_gene: TRBV4-1; abundance: .; d_gene: .; j_gene: TRBJ1-3; CDR3aa: CASSLPEGGSSGNTIYF; CDR3nt: TGCGCCAGCAGCCTCCCAGAGGGGGGGAGCTCTGGAAACACCATATATTTT
v_gene: TRBV18; abundance: few; d_gene: .; j_gene: TRBJ1-1; CDR3aa: CASSGATNTEAFF; CDR3nt: TGTGCCAGCTCTGGAGCGACCAACACTGAAGCTTTCTTT
v_gene: TRBV9; abundance: .; d_gene: TRBD1; j_gene: TRBJ1-1; CDR3aa: CASSVGTGGRNTEAFF; CDR3nt: TGTGCCAGCAGCGTAGGGACAGGGGGCAGGAACACTGAAGCTTTCTTT
v_gene: TRBV2; abundance: .; d_gene: .; j_gene: TRBJ2-7; CDR3aa: CASRGQVREQYF; CDR3nt: TGTGCCAGCAGGGGGCAGGTACGTGAGCAGTACTTC
v_gene: TRBV6-1; abundance: .; d_gene: .; j_gene: TRBJ2-7; CDR3aa: CASRLQGRGSYEQYF; CDR3nt: TGTGCCAGCAGATTACAGGGTCGAGGATCCTACGAGCAGTACTTC
v_gene: TRBV5-5; abundance: .; d_gene: TRBD2; j_gene: TRBJ2-1; CDR3aa: CASSLTSGINNEQFF; CDR3nt: TGTGCCAGCAGCCTTACTAGCGGAATAAACAATGAGCAGTTCTTC
v_gene: TRBV7-6; abundance: .; d_gene: TRBD1; j_gene: TRBJ1-2; CDR3aa: CASSLGATGPYGYTF; CDR3nt: TGTGCCAGCAGCTTAGGAGCGACAGGGCCCTATGGCTACACCTTC
v_gene: TRBV4-1; abundance: .; d_gene: TRBD2; j_gene: TRBJ2-5; CDR3aa: CASSQENFNLETSGFQETQYF; CDR3nt: TGCGCCAGCAGCCAAGAGAATTTTAATCTGGAGACTAGCGGGTTCCAAGAGACCCAGTACTTC
v_gene: TRBV2; abundance: .; d_gene: .; j_gene: TRBJ2-1; CDR3aa: CASSVQRTSVDEQFF; CDR3nt: TGTGCCAGCAGTGTCCAGCGTACTAGTGTGGATGAGCAGTTCTTC
v_gene: TRBV2; abundance: once; d_gene: TRBD2; j_gene: TRBJ2-3; CDR3aa: CASSGSSGGTDTQYF; CDR3nt: TGTGCCAGCAGTGGGTCTAGCGGGGGCACAGATACGCAGTATTTT
v_gene: TRBV7-9; abundance: .; d_gene: TRBD2; j_gene: TRBJ2-3; CDR3aa: CASSLGASGLAGVLPAQYF; CDR3nt: TGTGCCAGCAGCTTAGGGGCCTCGGGACTAGCGGGGGTCCTGCCGGCGCAGTATTTT
v_gene: TRBV6-5; abundance: .; d_gene: .; j_gene: TRBJ1-5; CDR3aa: CASSYSRWGGQPQHF; CDR3nt: TGTGCCAGCAGTTACTCGAGGTGGGGCGGACAGCCCCAGCATTTT
v_gene: TRBV30; abundance: .; d_gene: .; j_gene: TRBJ1-6; CDR3aa: CAWSEQTYNSPLHF; CDR3nt: TGTGCCTGGAGTGAACAAACATATAATTCACCCCTCCACTTT
v_gene: TRBV11-2; abundance: few; d_gene: .; j_gene: TRBJ1-1; CDR3aa: CASSFTGGGSEAFF; CDR3nt: TGTGCCAGCAGCTTCACGGGGGGAGGGAGTGAAGCTTTCTTT
v_gene: TRBV9; abundance: once; d_gene: .; j_gene: TRBJ2-1; CDR3aa: CASSVGQTSSYNEQFF; CDR3nt: TGTGCCAGCAGCGTCGGACAGACGAGCTCCTACAATGAGCAGTTCTTC
v_gene: TRBV7-9; abundance: few; d_gene: TRBD1; j_gene: TRBJ1-2; CDR3aa: CASSLGDLTGGGTF; CDR3nt: TGTGCCAGCAGCTTAGGCGACCTAACAGGGGGAGGGACCTTC
v_gene: TRBV15; abundance: .; d_gene: TRBD1; j_gene: TRBJ2-7; CDR3aa: CATSSSDRAFYEQYF; CDR3nt: TGTGCCACCAGCAGCAGTGACAGGGCCTTTTACGAGCAGTACTTC
v_gene: TRBV27; abundance: .; d_gene: TRBD1; j_gene: TRBJ1-6; CDR3aa: CVSSIGDRKNSPLHF; CDR3nt: TGTGTCAGCAGCATCGGGGACAGAAAAAATTCACCCCTCCACTTT
v_gene: TRBV5-1; abundance: .; d_gene: .; j_gene: TRBJ1-4; CDR3aa: CASRPRIATNEKLFF; CDR3nt: TGCGCCAGCAGACCGAGAATTGCAACTAATGAAAAACTGTTTTTT
v_gene: TRBV7-9; abundance: .; d_gene: .; j_gene: TRBJ1-1; CDR3aa: CASSGTRMNTEAFF; CDR3nt: TGTGCCAGCAGCGGAACCAGGATGAACACTGAAGCTTTCTTT
v_gene: TRBV28; abundance: .; d_gene: TRBD1; j_gene: TRBJ1-1; CDR3aa: CATTVPGQLSRAFF; CDR3nt: TGTGCCACAACTGTCCCGGGACAGCTCTCGCGGGCTTTCTTT
v_gene: TRBV18; abundance: .; d_gene: .; j_gene: TRBJ1-2; CDR3aa: CASSSAGDSNYGYTF; CDR3nt: TGTGCCAGCTCCTCAGCAGGGGATTCTAACTATGGCTACACCTTC
v_gene: TRBV18; abundance: .; d_gene: .; j_gene: TRBJ1-5; CDR3aa: CASSPSGSNQPQHF; CDR3nt: TGTGCCAGCTCACCGTCGGGTAGCAATCAGCCCCAGCATTTT
v_gene: TRBV28; abundance: .; d_gene: TRBD1; j_gene: TRBJ1-1; CDR3aa: CASSLNRGRGIAEAFF; CDR3nt: TGTGCCAGCAGTTTAAACAGGGGGCGAGGAATCGCTGAAGCTTTCTTT
v_gene: TRBV15; abundance: .; d_gene: .; j_gene: TRBJ1-1; CDR3aa: CATSRDGEGRRLAFF; CDR3nt: TGTGCCACCAGCAGAGATGGGGAGGGGCGGAGGTTAGCTTTCTTT
v_gene: TRBV5-1; abundance: .; d_gene: .; j_gene: TRBJ2-7; CDR3aa: CASRPDTNAYEQYF; CDR3nt: TGCGCCAGCAGACCGGACACGAACGCCTACGAGCAGTACTTC
v_gene: TRBV6-5; abundance: .; d_gene: .; j_gene: TRBJ2-6; CDR3aa: CASSYSEGAGANVLTF; CDR3nt: TGTGCCAGCAGTTACTCCGAGGGCGCTGGGGCCAACGTCCTGACTTTC
v_gene: TRBV6-5; abundance: .; d_gene: .; j_gene: TRBJ2-4; CDR3aa: CASSQINPSVQYF; CDR3nt: TGTGCCAGCAGTCAGATCAATCCTAGTGTTCAGTACTTC
v_gene: TRBV6-1; abundance: .; d_gene: .; j_gene: TRBJ1-2; CDR3aa: CASSEALSGSYGYTF; CDR3nt: TGTGCCAGCAGTGAAGCGCTTTCAGGTTCCTATGGCTACACCTTC
v_gene: TRBV6-1; abundance: .; d_gene: .; j_gene: TRBJ2-3; CDR3aa: CASSEGVQSIFTDTQYF; CDR3nt: TGTGCCAGCAGTGAAGGGGTACAGAGTATTTTCACAGATACGCAGTATTTT
v_gene: TRBV4-3; abundance: .; d_gene: .; j_gene: TRBJ2-2; CDR3aa: CASSQDSVGELFF; CDR3nt: TGCGCCAGCAGCCAAGATTCGGTCGGGGAGCTGTTTTTT
v_gene: TRBV29-1; abundance: once; d_gene: TRBD1; j_gene: TRBJ1-2; CDR3aa: CSVDETGYGYTF; CDR3nt: TGCAGCGTCGACGAGACAGGGTACGGCTACACCTTC
v_gene: TRBV5-8; abundance: .; d_gene: TRBD2; j_gene: TRBJ2-5; CDR3aa: CASSYGRGGVETQYF; CDR3nt: TGTGCCAGCAGCTACGGACGGGGAGGGGTCGAGACCCAGTACTTC
v_gene: TRBV5-1; abundance: .; d_gene: TRBD1; j_gene: TRBJ1-2; CDR3aa: CASRLQGTFGYTF; CDR3nt: TGCGCCAGCCGGTTACAGGGGACTTTTGGCTACACCTTC
v_gene: TRBV4-2; abundance: .; d_gene: TRBD2; j_gene: TRBJ2-3; CDR3aa: CASSQDLRTSGGRRTDTQYF; CDR3nt: TGTGCCAGCAGCCAAGATCTACGAACTAGCGGGGGGCGCCGCACAGATACGCAGTATTTT